This T cell receptor beta chain was sequenced for a study of ipilimumab plus nivolumab after autologous stem cell transplantation. Study-level background: Typical patient got four to six ipilimumab doses and about eight nivolumab doses (median).

As to this clone: Antigen unknown.

Assay: immunoSEQ multiplex PCR; the TCRdb copy retains only in-frame clones and omits some. Here the sample spans 9,500 to 15,000 clones, roughly three quarters being singletons. Starting 14 to 28 days after autologous transplant, ipilimumab 1 mg/kg was given. Patients got 3 mg/kg IV nivolumab weeks 1, 4, 7, 10, then biweekly through week 26. Trimming took 3 bases from V and 3 from J, leaving 14 bases between them. CDR3 length: 15 amino acids. Germline-derived CDR1 and CDR2 are MGHRA and YSYEKL. Study conclusions and caveats: Per the authors, repertoire, Treg and microbiota data justify further study.

V usage is TRBV4-1 and J usage is TRBJ1-2; a weak D match, TRBD1 (6 bases). The sample was PBMCs, taken in a trial of ipilimumab plus nivolumab as post-transplant consolidation. This clonotype was sampled from a male donor with diffuse large B-cell lymphoma. The CDR3 coding sequence is TGCGCCAGCAGCCAGACAGGTTTGGAGCACTATGGCTACACCTTC. Its protein is CASSQTGLEHYGYTF.